This TCR beta chain emerged from a study of CD8 T cells in ankylosing spondylitis. TCRdb re-derived calls from the 5' RACE reads in MiXCR, one entry per CDR3 protein. Here the sample spans around 150,000 distinct CDR3 sequences, around 16% being singletons. Sequencing input: blood, either unsorted or a sorted T cell fraction (not recorded which). This receptor was identified in a male donor with ankylosing spondylitis or in good health (not recorded which).

CDR3 bases: TGTGCCAGCAGTTTGGAGTTTTCGGTTAGAAATGAGCAGTTCTTC. It specifies CASSLEFSVRNEQFF. This rearrangement joins TRBV12-3 or TRBV12-4 to TRBJ2-1; D is undetermined. V gave up 3 bases and J gave up 7 bases, with 16 bases separating them. The CDR3 loop spans 15 amino acids.